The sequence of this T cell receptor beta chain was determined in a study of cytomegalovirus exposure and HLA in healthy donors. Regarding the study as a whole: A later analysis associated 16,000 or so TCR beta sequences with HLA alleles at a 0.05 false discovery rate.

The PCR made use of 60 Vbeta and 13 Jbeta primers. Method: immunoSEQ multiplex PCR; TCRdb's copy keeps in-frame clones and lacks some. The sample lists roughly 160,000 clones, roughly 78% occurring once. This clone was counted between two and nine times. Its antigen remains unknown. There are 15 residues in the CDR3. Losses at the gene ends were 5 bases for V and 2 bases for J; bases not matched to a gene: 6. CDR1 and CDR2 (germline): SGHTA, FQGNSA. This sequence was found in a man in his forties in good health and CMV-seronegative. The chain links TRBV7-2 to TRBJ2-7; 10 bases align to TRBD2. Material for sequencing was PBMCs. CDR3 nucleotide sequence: TGTGCCAGCAGCGAGCGGGAGGGCCCCCCCTACGAGCAGTACTTC. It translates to CASSEREGPPYEQYF.